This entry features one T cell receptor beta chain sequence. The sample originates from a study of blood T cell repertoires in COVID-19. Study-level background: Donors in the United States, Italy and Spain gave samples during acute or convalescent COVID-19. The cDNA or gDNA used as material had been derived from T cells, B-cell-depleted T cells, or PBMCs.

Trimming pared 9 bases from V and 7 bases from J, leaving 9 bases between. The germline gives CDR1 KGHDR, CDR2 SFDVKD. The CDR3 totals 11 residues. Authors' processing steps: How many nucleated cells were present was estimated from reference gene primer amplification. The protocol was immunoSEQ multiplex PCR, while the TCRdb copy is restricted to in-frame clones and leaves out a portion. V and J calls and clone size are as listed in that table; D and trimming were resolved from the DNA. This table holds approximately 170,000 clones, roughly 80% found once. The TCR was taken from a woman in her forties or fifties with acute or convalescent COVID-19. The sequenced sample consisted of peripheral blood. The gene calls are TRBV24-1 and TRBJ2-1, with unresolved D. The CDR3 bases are TGTGCCACCTTCACCGGGAATGAGCAGTTCTTC. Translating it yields CATFTGNEQFF.